The 29 T cell receptor beta chains given below trace back to one sample, sequenced in a study of tumor-infiltrating lymphocytes in oesophageal squamous cell carcinoma. TCRdb recomputed calls from the PCR reads with MiXCR, one row per CDR3 protein. The sample has approximately 11,000 distinct CDR3 sequences, around 56% seen once. Sequencing was performed on esophageal tumor tissue. The receptors were gathered from a female donor with esophageal squamous cell carcinoma.

This clonotype showed up just once. In this CDR3 the conserved last residue, phenylalanine or tryptophan, is missing, so a read error is likely. The DNA is left out, because the CDR3 cannot be placed on it with certainty; the CDR3 is given as TCRdb lists it. V gene TRBV19 combines with J gene TRBJ2-5; the table assigns TRBD1, which was not confirmed against the DNA. The CDR3 numbers 20 amino acids, ends counted. Germline CDR1 reads LNHDA; CDR2 reads SQIVND (reference sequence). The CDR3 region is CASSIRSRQGAHGYGYTFGS.

The chain couples TRBV3-1 to TRBJ2-3; D is undetermined. Germline lookup yields CDR1 LGHDT and CDR2 YNNKEL (reference sequence). The CDR3 has 14 amino acids. The germline V and J ends were trimmed by 3 bases and 1 base, with 8 bases remaining between them. CDR3: CASSQMFGTDTQYF. CDR3 nucleotide sequence: TGTGCCAGCAGCCAGATGTTTGGCACAGATACGCAGTATTTT.

The chain carries TRBV7-6 and TRBJ2-1; D unresolved. The DNA end lines up better with TRBJ2-5; the J call may be wrong. Germline-derived CDR1 and CDR2 are SGHVS and FNYEAQ. The CDR3 has 12 amino acids. For the CDR3, the DNA is TGTGCCAGCAGCTTAGAGTGGGAGACCCAGTACTTC. It yields the protein CASSLEWETQYF.

The rearrangement links TRBV3-1 to TRBJ2-3; a weak D match, TRBD2 (5 bases). The DNA matches TRBJ2-7 better at its end, which makes the J call doubtful. Germline values: CDR1 LGHDT, CDR2 YNNKEL (reference sequence). The CDR3 is 12 residues long. Here the CDR3 reads CASSQAGVEQYF. The CDR3 coding sequence is TGTGCCAGCAGCCAAGCCGGGGTCGAGCAGTACTTC.

V is TRBV30 and J is TRBJ2-5; 12 bases fit TRBD2. The assigned J gene may be wrong: the sequence end matches TRBJ2-1 better. The CDR3 is 14 amino acids. Germline CDR1 is GTSNPN and CDR2 is SVGIG (reference sequence). The chain's CDR3 is CAWTSGRDVVEQFF. The DNA for the CDR3 is TGTGCCTGGACTAGCGGGAGGGATGTTGTTGAGCAGTTCTTC.

Points on this clonotype: The junction departs from germline at one end; a sequencing error may be responsible. The chain carries TRBV7-6 and TRBJ2-3; D gene unclear. The CDR3 loop spans 15 amino acids. Germline V gives CDR1 SGHVS, CDR2 FNYEAQ. CDR3 sequence: CASSIAGSSTDTQYF. DNA of the CDR3: TGTGCCAGCAGCATAGCAGGTTCTAGCACAGATACGCAGTATTTT.

This clonotype appeared many times. The chain links TRBV6-1 to TRBJ1-1; D call uncertain. Germline assignment: CDR1 MNHNS and CDR2 SASEGT. Trimming left V 6 bases short and J 4 bases short, with 12 bases between. The CDR3 length is 13 residues. CDR3 DNA sequence: TGTGCCAGCAGCGACGGGGAGTTCACTGAAGCTTTCTTT. Translated, it gives CASSDGEFTEAFF.

A single count supports this clonotype. CDR3 nucleotide sequence: TGTGCCAGCAGCTCAGGGCGGGGAACCTACAATGAGCAGTTCTTC. This encodes CASSSGRGTYNEQFF. The chain recombines TRBV7-3 with TRBJ2-1; D might be TRBD2 (6 bases). V was clipped by 4 bases and J by 2 bases, with 12 bases between them. Germline CDR1 and CDR2: SGHTA and FQGTGA. This CDR3 has 15 residues.

The chain couples TRBV23-1 to TRBJ2-6; no clear D gene. Near its end, the DNA agrees better with TRBJ2-7, so the J call may be wrong. TRBV23-1 is identified as an open reading frame with a role that is uncertain. This CDR3 contains 16 residues. The CDR3 reads CASREDTEKPTYEQYF. The CDR3 DNA reads TGCGCCAGCAGGGAAGACACGGAGAAACCTACCTACGAGCAGTACTTC.

The chain has TRBV5-1 and TRBJ2-7, with D possibly being TRBD1 (6 bases). CDR3 length: 13 amino acids. The ends were cut back, 3 bases at V and 4 bases at J, with 11 bases in the middle. The germline V gene encodes CDR1 SGHRS and CDR2 YFSETQ. CDR3 amino acids: CASSYRVGYEQYF. In nucleotides, the CDR3 is TGCGCCAGCAGCTACAGGGTAGGGTACGAGCAGTACTTC.

The chain is built from TRBV4-3 and TRBJ2-7; D possibly corresponds to TRBD2 (5 bases). This CDR3 contains 15 residues. V was pared by 0 bases and J by 4 bases, with 13 bases between. In germline, CDR1 is LGHNA, CDR2 YSLEER. CDR3 protein: CASSQDRGLGYEQYF. The CDR3 region has the DNA TGCGCCAGCAGCCAAGATCGAGGGTTGGGATACGAGCAGTACTTC.

About this clonotype itself: This may come from a read error, since a much larger clone is one base off. The chain combines TRBV11-2 with TRBJ2-7; D unresolved. The J call could be wrong; TRBJ2-1 is a better fit for the DNA end. In germline, CDR1 is SGHAT, CDR2 FQNNGV. The CDR3 is 13 residues long. The CDR3 sequence is CASRSGYLRVQFF. The CDR3 DNA reads TGTGCCAGCAGATCTGGGTACCTACGAGTGCAGTTCTTC.

This clonotype has at least ten counts. The chain has TRBV28 and TRBJ2-7; 13 nucleotides agree with TRBD2. Germline V gene lookup returns CDR1 MDHEN and CDR2 SYDVKM. This CDR3 has 18 amino acids. Losses at the gene ends were 2 bases for V and 7 bases for J; bases not matched to a gene: 14. CDR3 coding DNA: TGTGCCAGCAGTTTAGTTCGACTAGCGGGAGGTCTCTACAATGAGCAGTACTTC. This sequence encodes CASSLVRLAGGLYNEQYF.

The V and J genes are TRBV7-8 and TRBJ2-3; TRBD2 aligns across 11 bases. Germline V CDR1 and CDR2: SGHVS, FQNEAQ. The CDR3 length is 16 residues. V shed 4 bases, J shed 4 bases, and the junction held 7 bases outside the gene matches. The CDR3 DNA sequence: TGTGCCAGCAGCTACACTAGCGGGAGATCCGCAGATACGCAGTATTTT. This encodes CASSYTSGRSADTQYF. Full variable domain (remainder filled in from reference TRBV7-8 and TRBJ2-3): GAGVSQSPRYKVAKRGQDVALRCDPISGHVSLFWYQQALGQGPEFLTYFQNEAQLDKSGLPSDRFFAERPEGSVSTLKIQRTQQEDSAVYLCASSYTSGRSADTQYFGPGTRLTVL.

With regard to this clonotype: One end of the junction fails to match germline, which may point to a read error. This rearrangement joins TRBV5-3 to TRBJ2-5; 8 positions agree with TRBD2. The better agreement between TRBJ2-1 and the DNA end casts doubt on the J call. TRBV5-3 is noted as an ORF with a role that remains uncertain. The CDR3 sequence is 17 residues long. The CDR3 protein is CASSLATSGYSGNEQFF. The CDR3 DNA reads TGTGCCAGCAGCTTGGCTACTAGCGGATATTCTGGCAATGAGCAGTTCTTC.

This clonotype was detected only once. The rearrangement links TRBV6-1 to TRBJ1-4; the match to TRBD1 covers 8 bases. CDR3 length: 15 amino acids. Germline trimming cut 5 bases from V and 7 bases from J; bases unmatched to any gene: 9. Looked up from germline, CDR1 is MNHNS and CDR2 is SASEGT. The CDR3 DNA follows: TGTGCCAGCAGTAGAACAGGGGGTCCCTTTGAAAAACTGTTTTTT. Amino acid sequence: CASSRTGGPFEKLFF.

The chain has TRBV6-6 and TRBJ2-1; possible D gene TRBD2, 5 bases. Near its end, the DNA agrees better with TRBJ2-3, so the J call may be wrong. Germline values: CDR1 MNHNY, CDR2 SVGAGI (reference sequence). CDR3 size: 16 residues. This CDR3 is CASSVRAASSTDTQYF. The DNA for the CDR3 is TGTGCCAGCTCGGTCCGAGCGGCATCTAGCACAGATACGCAGTATTTT.

The chain carries TRBV7-6 and TRBJ1-3; D might be TRBD1 (6 bases). Germline CDR1 is SGHVS and CDR2 is FNYEAQ. Trimming stripped 5 bases from V and 2 bases from J, with 13 bases between. CDR3 length: 15 amino acids. The DNA for the CDR3 is TGTGCCAGCAGCCAGGGGCCAGGGACTGGAAACACCATATATTTT. Translation: CASSQGPGTGNTIYF.

This clonotype was detected only a few times. The junction and the germline gene differ at one end; a read error may be behind it. This sequence joins TRBV4-2 and TRBJ2-4; unclear D gene. CDR1 is LGHNA, CDR2 YNFKEQ, per germline. This CDR3 region has 13 residues. CDR3 sequence (DNA): TGTGCCAGCAGCTGGTCGGGCAAAGACATTCAGTACTTC. Its protein is CASSWSGKDIQYF.

With respect to this clonotype: The junction departs from germline at one end; a sequencing error may be responsible. The rearrangement joins TRBV28 to TRBJ1-1, with D maybe TRBD1 (5 bases). This CDR3 comprises 11 residues. Per the germline V gene, CDR1 is MDHEN and CDR2 is SYDVKM. CDR3 sequence: CGTGLNTEAFF. The CDR3 coding sequence is TGCGGGACGGGTCTGAACACTGAAGCTTTCTTT.

The rearrangement uses TRBV3-1 and TRBJ2-5; TRBD1 is a possible D gene (7 bases). The J call may be faulty, since TRBJ2-7 better matches the DNA end. Germline V gene sequence: CDR1 LGHDT, CDR2 YNNKEL (reference sequence). This CDR3 has 15 residues. The CDR3 bases are TGTGCCAGCAGCCTCGCCGGGGGACAGAGCTACGAGCAGTACTTC. It specifies CASSLAGGQSYEQYF.

This rearrangement joins TRBV10-3 to TRBJ2-7; tentatively, D is TRBD1 (5 bases). The J call may be mistaken, given a closer DNA end match to TRBJ1-2. The V gene's germline CDR1 is ENHRY and CDR2 SYGVKD. This CDR3 has 13 residues. CDR3 bases: TGTGCCAGTGCTAGGGGCCAAAACTATGGCTACACCTTC. It translates to CASARGQNYGYTF.

This rearrangement joins TRBV7-9 to TRBJ2-5; no reliable D call. The CDR3 runs to 14 residues. The germline V gene encodes CDR1 SEHNR and CDR2 FQNEAQ (reference sequence). V was shortened by 0 bases and J by 11 bases, with 16 bases between the two germline ends. This chain's CDR3 is CASSLAGKVNEQYF. DNA for the CDR3: TGTGCCAGCAGCTTAGCGGGAAAGGTCAATGAGCAGTACTTC.

The rearrangement uses TRBV7-2 and TRBJ2-2; D ambiguous. The CDR3 is made up of 14 amino acids. Trimming stripped 5 bases from V and 3 bases from J, with 10 bases between. The germline CDR1 and CDR2 sequences are SGHTA and FQGNSA. The DNA for the CDR3 is TGTGCCAGCAGCCCCCATGTGGACACCGGGGAGCTGTTTTTT. Translation gives CASSPHVDTGELFF.

This sequence joins TRBV10-2 and TRBJ2-5; 7 positions match TRBD2. The J call is uncertain, as TRBJ2-7 better fits the DNA end. Germline assignment: CDR1 WSHSY and CDR2 SAAADI. This CDR3 has 16 amino acids. This chain's CDR3 is CAAASGGWDFPYEQYF. CDR3 coding DNA: TGCGCCGCCGCGTCCGGGGGGTGGGATTTCCCCTACGAGCAGTACTTC.

The CDR3, as DNA: TGTGCCAGCGGATTGCTGCGGGAAGCTTTCTTT. Residues: CASGLLREAFF. J is TRBJ1-1 and V is TRBV27, with D uncertain. There are 11 residues in the CDR3. V was pared by 8 bases and J by 8 bases, with 12 bases between. From germline, CDR1 is MNHEY and CDR2 SMNVEV (reference sequence).

In this sample, this clonotype is large. The rearrangement links TRBV7-9 to TRBJ2-1; 8 nucleotides agree with TRBD2. After removal of 5 bases from V and 6 bases from J, the junction contained 6 bases not matched to a gene. The CDR3 covers 14 residues. Germline CDR1 SEHNR, CDR2 FQNEAQ (reference sequence). CDR3 residues: CASSPGLVSNEQFF. The DNA for the CDR3 is TGTGCCAGCAGCCCGGGACTAGTGAGCAATGAGCAGTTCTTC.

This chain links TRBV28 with TRBJ1-2, with D maybe TRBD1 (5 bases). Germline-derived CDR1 and CDR2 are MDHEN and SYDVKM. The germline V and J ends were trimmed by 4 bases and 4 bases, with 13 bases remaining between them. This CDR3 spans 14 amino acids. The CDR3 DNA reads as TGTGCCAGCAGTTCGGGGGGGAGGAGCTATGGCTACACCTTC. This codes for CASSSGGRSYGYTF.

In regard to this clonotype: Its ends do not fully match the called genes, so a read error is possible. This chain uses TRBV7-6 with TRBJ2-1; D ambiguous. This CDR3 contains 12 residues. Germline CDR1 and CDR2: SGHVS and FNYEAQ. The CDR3 nucleotides read TGTGCCAGCAGCTTCCATCGCAATAAGCAGTTCTTC. It yields the protein CASSFHRNKQFF.